Shown below are 26 T cell receptor beta chains from a single sample sequenced in a study of blood T cell repertoires in COVID-19. Only in-frame clones appear in the TCRdb table, and some are missing; sequencing was by immunoSEQ multiplex PCR. The table has about 350,000 clones, approximately 89% seen once; the top ten hold just under 4%. The sequenced sample was peripheral blood. All receptors derive from a woman in her sixties with COVID-19, enrolled during active disease.

The V gene is TRBV2, the J gene TRBJ1-1, with D maybe TRBD1 (5 bases). The CDR3 runs 14 residues. The V end was cut by 3 bases, the J end by 6 bases, with 14 bases between. CDR1 and CDR2 (germline): SNHLY, FYNNEI. The CDR3 region is CASSDRQGGSEAFF. The CDR3 coding sequence is TGTGCCAGCAGTGACCGGCAGGGTGGGTCTGAAGCTTTCTTT. Filled out from reference TRBV2 and TRBJ1-1, the complete variable domain reads EPEVTQTPSHQVTQMGQEVILRCVPISNHLYFYWYRQILGQKVEFLVSFYNNEISEKSEIFDDQFSVERPDGSNFTLKIRSTKLEDSAMYFCASSDRQGGSEAFFGQGTRLTVV.

The V and J genes are TRBV5-4 and TRBJ2-7; D might be TRBD1 (6 bases). Germline V gene lookup returns CDR1 SGHNT and CDR2 YYREEE (reference sequence). There are 17 residues in the CDR3. V was trimmed by 4 bases and J by 7 bases, leaving 27 bases between them. This CDR3 is CASSPPGRGSRGAEQYF. CDR3 DNA sequence: TGTGCCAGCAGCCCTCCCGGACGAGGGTCCAGGGGAGCGGAGCAGTACTTC. Together with reference TRBV5-4 and TRBJ2-7, the CDR3 gives the full variable domain: ETGVTQSPTHLIKTRGQQVTLRCSSQSGHNTVSWYQQALGQGPQFIFQYYREEENGRGNFPPRFSGLQFPNYSSELNVNALELDDSALYLCASSPPGRGSRGAEQYFGPGTRLTVT.

The rearrangement joins TRBV18 to TRBJ1-5; a possible D gene is TRBD1 (5 bases). The length of the CDR3 is 14 residues. The germline CDR1 and CDR2 sequences are KGHSH and LQKENI. V dropped 5 bases and J dropped 4 bases, with 12 bases sitting between them. Here the CDR3 reads CASSAQGENQPQHF. As DNA, the CDR3 is TGTGCCAGCTCAGCCCAAGGGGAAAATCAGCCCCAGCATTTT.

V is TRBV7-9 and J is TRBJ1-1; no reliable D call. CDR1 is SEHNR, CDR2 FQNEAQ, per germline (reference sequence). The length of the CDR3 is 14 residues. The germline V and J ends were trimmed by 5 bases and 3 bases, with 13 bases remaining between them. The CDR3 protein is CASSPRPGDTEAFF. DNA of the CDR3: TGTGCCAGCAGCCCGAGACCCGGGGACACTGAAGCTTTCTTT.

The chain joins TRBV3-1 (or the pseudogene TRBV3-2) to TRBJ1-2; D is unresolved. Trimming took off 1 base at V and 8 bases at J, with 8 bases between the two ends. From germline, CDR1 is LGHDT and CDR2 YNNKEL (reference sequence). The CDR3 is made up of 12 amino acids. The CDR3 nucleotides are TGTGCCAGCAGCCAAGTTCTCGGGGGCTACACCTTC. Amino acid sequence: CASSQVLGGYTF.

The chain joins TRBV19 to TRBJ2-3; 8 bases are shared with TRBD1. CDR3 length: 13 residues. Germline V gene sequence: CDR1 LNHDA, CDR2 SQIVND (reference sequence). V lost 9 bases to trimming and J lost 4 bases; unmatched junction nucleotides: 6. The CDR3 region is CASRGQGADTQYF. CDR3 DNA sequence: TGTGCCAGCCGAGGACAGGGCGCAGATACGCAGTATTTT.

V and J are TRBV2 and TRBJ1-1; 10 bases map to TRBD1. The CDR3 runs to 15 residues. CDR1 is SNHLY, CDR2 FYNNEI, per germline. Germline trimming cut 7 bases from V and 2 bases from J; bases unmatched to any gene: 7. CDR3 nucleotides: TGTGCCAGCACAGGGACAGGGGTTCCTAACACTGAAGCTTTCTTT. Translation gives CASTGTGVPNTEAFF.

This clone has a handful of counts. The rearrangement joins TRBV30 to TRBJ1-1; D remains ambiguous. This CDR3 is built from 14 residues. Trimming stripped 3 bases from V and 2 bases from J, with 13 bases between. Germline CDR1 is GTSNPN and CDR2 is SVGIG (reference sequence). This chain's CDR3 is CAWSRLLQNTEAFF. In nucleotides, the CDR3 is TGTGCCTGGAGCAGGCTCCTCCAAAACACTGAAGCTTTCTTT.

This clone was counted a few times. V gene TRBV11-2 combines with J gene TRBJ1-1; D possibly corresponds to TRBD1 (6 bases). The CDR3 has 13 amino acids. V lost 5 bases and J 7 bases, leaving 14 bases between the germline ends. The germline gives CDR1 SGHAT, CDR2 FQNNGV. CDR3 coding DNA: TGTGCCAGCAGCCCCTCCACGGGACATGAAGCTTTCTTT. As protein: CASSPSTGHEAFF.

This chain uses TRBV7-9 with TRBJ1-6; 8 nucleotides agree with TRBD1. The CDR3 covers 15 residues. Per the germline V gene, CDR1 is SEHNR and CDR2 is FQNEAQ (reference sequence). The ends lost 5 bases at V and 6 bases at J; junction bases unmatched: 6. The CDR3 sequence is CASSISTGVNSPLHF. The CDR3 region has the DNA TGTGCCAGCAGCATCTCGACAGGGGTTAATTCACCCCTCCACTTT.

This chain links TRBV7-9 with TRBJ2-1; 10 nucleotides align to TRBD2. The CDR3 length is 15 residues. Trimming took 6 bases from V and 5 from J; bases not matched to a gene: 7. Germline loops: CDR1 SEHNR, CDR2 FQNEAQ (reference sequence). The CDR3 loop is CASRFSGGTHNEQFF. For the CDR3, the DNA is TGTGCCAGCAGGTTTAGCGGGGGGACTCACAATGAGCAGTTCTTC.

The chain recombines TRBV18 with TRBJ2-2; possibly TRBD1 for D (6 bases). The CDR3 spans 16 residues. The V and J ends lost 0 bases and 6 bases respectively, with 14 bases between them. Germline V lookup: CDR1 KGHSH, CDR2 LQKENI. CDR3 amino acids: CASSPPWQGQPGELFF. The DNA of the CDR3 is TGTGCCAGCTCACCACCGTGGCAGGGGCAACCCGGGGAGCTGTTTTTT.

In the case of this clone: The junction does not match germline at one end; this may be a read error. The chain has TRBV7-7 and TRBJ1-5; possibly TRBD1 for D (5 bases). CDR1 and CDR2 (germline): SSHAT, FNYEAQ (reference sequence). The CDR3 is 16 amino acids. CDR3 nucleotides: TGTGCTAGCAGCCCCATGGGGGGTTTAAGGAATCAGCCCCAGCATTTT. Translated: CASSPMGGLRNQPQHF.

This chain links TRBV5-1 with TRBJ2-1, with D possibly matching TRBD2 (5 bases). Germline V gene lookup returns CDR1 SGHRS and CDR2 YFSETQ. V lost 0 bases to trimming and J lost 6 bases, with 7 bases between them. The CDR3 runs 13 residues. CDR3: CASSLVLGNEQFF. CDR3 DNA: TGCGCCAGCAGCTTGGTACTAGGCAATGAGCAGTTCTTC.

The count of this clone is one. The chain uses TRBV6-5 and TRBJ1-2; 10 positions agree with TRBD1. V was clipped by 4 bases and J by 8 bases; unmatched bases: 7. CDR3 size: 14 residues. Germline CDR1 reads MNHEY; CDR2 reads SVGAGI. The CDR3 loop reads CASSWDRGADGYTF. The CDR3 DNA sequence: TGTGCCAGCAGTTGGGACAGGGGCGCAGACGGCTACACCTTC.

Turning to this clone: Different DNA sequences within this sample yield the same CDR3. The V call is TRBV23-1, the J call TRBJ1-1; D call uncertain. TRBV23-1 is an ORF for which the function is uncertain. V lost 8 bases, J lost 10 bases, and 14 bases lay in between. The CDR3 extends over 11 amino acids. The CDR3 nucleotides are TGCGCCAGCCTTCCATGGCAAACAGCTTTCTTT. Translating it yields CASLPWQTAFF.

This chain links TRBV3-1 (or the pseudogene TRBV3-2) with TRBJ2-1, with 7 bases identical to TRBD1. CDR1 LGHDT and CDR2 YNNKEL come from the germline V gene (reference sequence). This CDR3 is 13 amino acids long. The trim removed 8 bases at V and 6 bases at J, leaving 7 bases unmatched. The CDR3 region has the DNA TGTGCCAGCCGTAAAAGACAGGGCAATGAGCAGTTCTTC. Protein: CASRKRQGNEQFF.

This clone has a single count. The chain has TRBV5-1 and TRBJ1-2; 12 nucleotides align to TRBD1. CDR1 is SGHRS, CDR2 YFSETQ, per germline. V shed 4 bases and J 4 bases; nucleotides not matched to a gene: 11. CDR3 length: 17 residues. The CDR3 DNA reads as TGCGCCAGCAGCATAACCGGGACAGGGGGCGCTGCCTATGGCTACACCTTC. It specifies CASSITGTGGAAYGYTF.

In its sample, this clone was seen once. The CDR3 nucleotides are TGTGCCAGCAGCTTGGCAGGCGGGGGTACGCAGTATTTT. Its translation: CASSLAGGGTQYF. The genes are TRBV7-9 and TRBJ2-3, with 7 bases lining up with TRBD2. CDR1 is SEHNR and CDR2 is FQNEAQ in the germline V gene (reference sequence). The CDR3 runs 13 residues. The trim removed 3 bases at V and 8 bases at J, leaving 5 bases unmatched.

The gene calls are TRBV5-5 and TRBJ1-3, with 8 bases identical to TRBD1. The germline V gene encodes CDR1 SGHKS and CDR2 YYEKEE (reference sequence). CDR3 length: 15 residues. Trimming took 0 bases from V and 4 from J; bases not matched to a gene: 3. The CDR3 loop is CASSLVTGGGNTIYF. The CDR3 nucleotides read TGTGCCAGCAGCTTGGTTACAGGGGGAGGAAACACCATATATTTT.

This chain connects TRBV5-1 to TRBJ2-3; D may be TRBD1 (7 bases). CDR1 and CDR2 from the germline V gene are SGHRS and YFSETQ. The CDR3 contains 15 residues. V was pared by 0 bases and J by 3 bases, with 11 bases between. The CDR3 reads CASSLVQGRTDTQYF. Written as DNA, the CDR3 is TGCGCCAGCAGCTTGGTACAGGGGAGGACAGATACGCAGTATTTT.

V gene TRBV5-4 combines with J gene TRBJ1-2; TRBD1 matches 7 bases. Germline values: CDR1 SGHNT, CDR2 YYREEE (reference sequence). With V trimmed by 0 bases and J by 7 bases, 0 bases remained unmatched. The CDR3 totals 12 residues. The CDR3 sequence is CASSLAGGGYTF. CDR3 nucleotides: TGTGCCAGCAGCTTGGCAGGGGGTGGCTACACCTTC.

This clone has only one observation. The chain recombines TRBV30 with TRBJ1-4, with D hard to call. The CDR3 spans 15 residues. Germline loops: CDR1 GTSNPN, CDR2 SVGIG (reference sequence). With 1 base removed from V and 8 bases from J, the gap between germline ends came to 17 bases. The CDR3 DNA is TGTGCCTGGAGTGCAATGACGGGAGGAGGAGAAAAACTGTTTTTT. Its protein is CAWSAMTGGGEKLFF. The variable domain in full, completed from reference TRBV30 and TRBJ1-4, reads SQTIHQWPATLVQPVGSPLSLECTVEGTSNPNLYWYRQAAGRGLQLLFYSVGIGQISSEVPQNLSASRPQDRQFILSSKKLLLSDSGFYLCAWSAMTGGGEKLFFGSGTQLSVL.

CDR3 residues: CASSSVGLAGTDTQYF. For the CDR3, the DNA is TGTGCCAGCAGTTCCGTGGGACTAGCGGGGACAGATACGCAGTATTTT. V gene TRBV27 combines with J gene TRBJ2-3; 13 positions match TRBD2. V dropped 4 bases and J dropped 3; count of bases not matched to a gene: 4. CDR3 length equals 16 residues. CDR1 MNHEY and CDR2 SMNVEV come from the germline V gene (reference sequence).

V and J are TRBV7-8 and TRBJ2-7; possible D gene TRBD1, 6 bases. The CDR3 is 13 amino acids. V lost 5 bases, J lost 2 bases, and 10 bases lay in between. From germline, CDR1 is SGHVS and CDR2 FQNEAQ. This CDR3 is CASSKDRTYEQYF. DNA for the CDR3: TGTGCCAGCAGCAAGGACAGAACCTACGAGCAGTACTTC.

Turning to this clone: Different DNA sequences within this sample yield the same CDR3. The chain uses TRBV18 and TRBJ1-2; no clear D gene. Trimming took off 3 bases at V and 6 bases at J, with 11 bases between the two ends. Germline CDR1 reads KGHSH; CDR2 reads LQKENI. The CDR3 totals 13 residues. Here the CDR3 reads CASSPRRSDGYTF. The CDR3 coding sequence is TGTGCCAGCTCACCTCGACGTAGCGATGGCTACACCTTC. Variable domain in full (rest from reference TRBV18 and TRBJ1-2): NAGVMQNPRHLVRRRGQEARLRCSPMKGHSHVYWYRQLPEEGLKFMVYLQKENIIDESGMPKERFSAEFPKEGPSILRIQQVVRGDSAAYFCASSPRRSDGYTFGSGTRLTVV.